The 19 T cell receptor beta chains below were found in one sample sequenced in a study of control samples from healthy donors and cancer patients. The protocol was immunoSEQ multiplex PCR, while the TCRdb copy is restricted to in-frame clones and leaves out a portion. The table includes more than 60,000 clones, roughly nine tenths detected once. The sequencing sample was made of PBMCs. The receptors stem from a woman aged 50 to 60 with colorectal cancer.

The chain combines TRBV6-2 or TRBV6-3 with TRBJ1-1; D not certain. Trimming stripped 0 bases from V and 10 bases from J, with 12 bases between. This CDR3 has 13 amino acids. Looked up from germline, CDR1 is MNHEY and CDR2 is SVGEGT. The chain's CDR3 is CASSYSPGEGAFF. CDR3 sequence (DNA): TGTGCCAGCAGTTACTCACCCGGGGAAGGAGCTTTCTTT.

V is TRBV21-1 and J is TRBJ1-5; the table assigns TRBD1, which was not confirmed against the DNA. TRBV21-1 is a listed pseudogene. There are 18 residues in the CDR3. The CDR3 DNA reads TGTGCCAGCAGCAAATGGGGGCGTTGGCAGATCGTAAATCAGCCCCAGCATTTT. Translation gives CASSKWGRWQIVNQPQHF.

The rearrangement uses TRBV7-9 and TRBJ2-1; 8 nucleotides line up with TRBD2. The CDR3 runs to 16 residues. Trimming took 4 bases from V and 6 from J; bases not matched to a gene: 11. Germline V gene data show CDR1 as SEHNR and CDR2 as FQNEAQ (reference sequence). The CDR3 nucleotides are TGTGCCAGCAGCTCCCTATTGCGGGGGGCGCCCAATGAGCAGTTCTTC. Amino acids: CASSSLLRGAPNEQFF.

This clone appeared once. CDR3 sequence reads: CASSPGGGGPDTQYF. The CDR3 nucleotides are TGTGCCAGCAGCCCCGGGGGCGGGGGACCAGATACGCAGTATTTT. This chain joins TRBV6-5 and TRBJ2-3, with D maybe TRBD2 (7 bases). Deletions cut 6 bases from V and 4 bases from J, with 17 bases between. Germline V gives CDR1 MNHEY, CDR2 SVGAGI. The CDR3 loop spans 15 amino acids.

The chain is built from TRBV7-2 and TRBJ2-1, with D perhaps matching TRBD1 (6 bases). The germline V gene has CDR1 SGHTA and CDR2 FQGNSA. The V end lost 3 bases, the J end lost 4 bases, and 7 bases lay between the germline ends. This CDR3 has 13 residues. The CDR3 sequence: CASSFGTYNEQFF. CDR3 nucleotide sequence: TGTGCCAGCAGCTTTGGGACATACAATGAGCAGTTCTTC.

This clone was found once. This chain joins TRBV29-1 and TRBJ2-3; 7 bases map to TRBD1. V lost 3 bases and J lost 10; bases outside the gene matches: 4. Germline CDR1 reads SQVTM; CDR2 reads ANQGSEA. This CDR3 contains 11 residues. The CDR3 sequence is CSVDRGRAQYF. DNA for the CDR3: TGCAGCGTTGACAGGGGGAGAGCGCAGTATTTT.

This rearrangement joins TRBV12-3 or TRBV12-4 to TRBJ2-3; D is ambiguous. The CDR3 is 13 residues long. The V gene lost 2 bases and the J gene lost 1 base, with 4 bases spanning the gap. The CDR3 coding sequence is TGTGCCAGCAGTTTATTTGGCACAGATACGCAGTATTTT. It specifies CASSLFGTDTQYF.

This clone appeared a few times. The genes are TRBV16 and TRBJ1-5; D gene unclear. CDR1 KGHSY and CDR2 FQNENV come from the germline V gene. The CDR3 contains 12 residues. The germline V and J ends were trimmed by 0 bases and 7 bases, with 4 bases remaining between them. In DNA, the CDR3 is TGTGCCAGCAGCCAATCACCACAGCCCCAGCATTTT. Translation gives CASSQSPQPQHF.

The table lists this clone with a few counts. This chain joins TRBV5-1 and TRBJ2-3; D call uncertain. The CDR3 contains 14 residues. CDR1 is SGHRS, CDR2 YFSETQ, per germline. The V end was cut by 1 base, the J end by 6 bases, with 12 bases between. In nucleotides, the CDR3 is TGCGCCAGCAGCTTGAGTCAGCTGTGGGATACGCAGTATTTT. Encoded protein: CASSLSQLWDTQYF.

In its sample, this clone was seen a few times. The chain uses TRBV3-1 (or the pseudogene TRBV3-2) and TRBJ2-7, with TRBD2 matching 7 bases. This CDR3 has 13 residues. J was trimmed by 9 bases and V by 1 base; bases with no gene match: 6. The V gene's germline CDR1 is LGHDT and CDR2 YNNKEL (reference sequence). CDR3 in amino acids: CASSQGTGGVQYV. The CDR3, as DNA: TGTGCCAGCAGCCAAGGTACGGGGGGTGTGCAGTACGTC.

The V call is TRBV30, the J call TRBJ1-5, with 10 bases fitting TRBD1. CDR3 length equals 15 residues. V was pared by 7 bases and J by 7 bases, with 13 bases of the junction left unmatched. Looked up from germline, CDR1 is GTSNPN and CDR2 is SVGIG (reference sequence). The CDR3: CAYTPGQGSGQPQHF. The CDR3 bases are TGTGCCTACACCCCGGGACAGGGGTCTGGACAGCCCCAGCATTTT.

CDR3 bases: TGTGCCAGCAGTTTTACTAGCGGGCCTTACAATGAGCAGTTCTTC. This codes for CASSFTSGPYNEQFF. V is TRBV27 and J is TRBJ2-1; TRBD2 agrees at 9 bases. The CDR3 extends over 15 amino acids. The junction had 4 bases not matched to a gene; V was cut back by 3 bases and J by 4 bases. Germline V gene lookup returns CDR1 MNHEY and CDR2 SMNVEV (reference sequence).

The V gene is TRBV7-8, the J gene TRBJ2-1; 8 positions agree with TRBD1. The junction had 10 bases not matched to a gene; V was cut back by 5 bases and J by 1 base. Per germline, CDR1 SGHVS and CDR2 FQNEAQ. The CDR3 is 17 amino acids. DNA for the CDR3: TGTGCCAGCAGCATACATCCGACAGGGGTTTCCTACAATGAGCAGTTCTTC. Translation gives CASSIHPTGVSYNEQFF.

The gene calls are TRBV2 and TRBJ2-5; unclear D gene. The length of the CDR3 is 13 residues. CDR1 is SNHLY, CDR2 FYNNEI, per germline. V was trimmed by 5 bases and J by 2 bases, leaving 9 bases between them. CDR3 sequence reads: CASSPPDQETQYF. DNA of the CDR3: TGTGCCAGCAGTCCCCCGGATCAAGAGACCCAGTACTTC. Complete variable domain (other parts from reference TRBV2 and TRBJ2-5): EPEVTQTPSHQVTQMGQEVILRCVPISNHLYFYWYRQILGQKVEFLVSFYNNEISEKSEIFDDQFSVERPDGSNFTLKIRSTKLEDSAMYFCASSPPDQETQYFGPGTRLLVL.

The table lists this clone with a count of one. The chain combines TRBV19 with TRBJ2-5, with TRBD1 matching over 9 bases. The CDR3 is 15 residues long. Germline V gives CDR1 LNHDA, CDR2 SQIVND (reference sequence). V was pared by 6 bases and J by 7 bases, with 12 bases of the junction left unmatched. The CDR3 sequence is CASSQPPGQGGTQYF. CDR3 DNA: TGTGCCAGTAGCCAACCGCCGGGACAGGGTGGGACCCAGTACTTC.

The chain combines TRBV4-1 with TRBJ1-4; 8 nucleotides agree with TRBD1. V shed 4 bases, J shed 8 bases, and the junction held 6 bases outside the gene matches. The CDR3 has 14 amino acids. Germline V gives CDR1 MGHRA, CDR2 YSYEKL. CDR3 bases: TGCGCCAGCAGCCCCCGGACAGGGAAGGAAAAACTGTTTTTT. This encodes CASSPRTGKEKLFF.

Written as DNA, the CDR3 is TGTGCCACCAGCAGAGGATTTAGCGGGGGGGCCCTAGAGCAGTTCTTC. It encodes CATSRGFSGGALEQFF. This chain links TRBV15 with TRBJ2-1; 11 nucleotides align to TRBD2. The length of the CDR3 is 16 residues. V shed 1 base, J shed 10 bases, and the junction held 9 bases outside the gene matches. The germline gives CDR1 LNHNV, CDR2 YYDKDF (reference sequence).

The V and J genes are TRBV27 and TRBJ1-6; D call uncertain. Germline V gene sequence: CDR1 MNHEY, CDR2 SMNVEV (reference sequence). V gave up 3 bases and J gave up 4 bases, with 4 bases separating them. The length of the CDR3 is 13 residues. The CDR3 reads CASSLTYNSPLHF. The CDR3 DNA reads as TGTGCCAGCAGTTTGACGTATAATTCACCCCTCCACTTT.

This clone was recorded once. The DNA for the CDR3 is TGTGCCAGCAGTGAAGGAAGACTAGCGGGATCCACAGATACGCAGTATTTT. Its protein product is CASSEGRLAGSTDTQYF. The chain is built from TRBV2 and TRBJ2-3; 11 bases align to TRBD2. This CDR3 has 17 residues. CDR1 and CDR2 from the germline V gene are SNHLY and FYNNEI. V lost 1 base and J lost 2; bases outside the gene matches: 5.